Reported below is one TCR beta chain. The data were taken from a study of cytomegalovirus exposure and HLA in healthy donors. Use of 60 Vbeta and 13 Jbeta primers characterized the PCR. The table came from immunoSEQ multiplex PCR; TCRdb's copy has only in-frame clones and leaves some out. The table includes about 130,000 clones, approximately 8.7% detected once. The CDR3 runs 14 residues. V gave up 4 bases and J gave up 3 bases; unmatched junction bases: 7. Germline V gene sequence: CDR1 SGHDT, CDR2 YYEEEE. The chain employs TRBV5-6 and TRBJ2-7; 7 bases line up with TRBD1. The sequenced sample consisted of PBMCs. The source of this sequence is a man aged 35 to 55 in good health and CMV-seronegative. The DNA for the CDR3 is TGTGCCAGCAGCCAGGGGGTTTCAGACTACGAGCAGTACTTC. Amino acid sequence: CASSQGVSDYEQYF.